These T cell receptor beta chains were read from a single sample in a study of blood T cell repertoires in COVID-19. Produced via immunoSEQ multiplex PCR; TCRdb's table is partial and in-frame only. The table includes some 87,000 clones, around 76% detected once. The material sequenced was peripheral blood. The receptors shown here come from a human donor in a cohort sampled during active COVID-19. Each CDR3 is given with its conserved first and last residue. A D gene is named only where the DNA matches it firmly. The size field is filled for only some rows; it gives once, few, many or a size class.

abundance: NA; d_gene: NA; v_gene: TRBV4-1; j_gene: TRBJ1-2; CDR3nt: TGCGCCAGCAGCCAAGTGGAGGGAACCTCTGGCTACACCTTC; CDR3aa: CASSQVEGTSGYTF
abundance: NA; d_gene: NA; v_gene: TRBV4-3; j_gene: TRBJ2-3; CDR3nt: TGCGCCAGCAGCCAAGAACGGGTCGGGTCTGATACGCAGTATTTT; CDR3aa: CASSQERVGSDTQYF
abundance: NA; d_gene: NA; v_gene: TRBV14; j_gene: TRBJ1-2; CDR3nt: TGTGCCAGCAGCCCATTGGACAGTGGCTACACCTTC; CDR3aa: CASSPLDSGYTF
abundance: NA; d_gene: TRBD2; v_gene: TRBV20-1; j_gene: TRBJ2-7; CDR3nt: TGCAGTGCTAGATTCGGGCTAGCGGGGGAGTTC; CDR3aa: CSARFGLAGEF
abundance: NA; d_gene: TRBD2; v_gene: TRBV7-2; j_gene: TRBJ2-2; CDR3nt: TGTGCCAGCAGCTCCCTGCGGGGGTCCGGGGAGCTGTTTTTT; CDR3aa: CASSSLRGSGELFF
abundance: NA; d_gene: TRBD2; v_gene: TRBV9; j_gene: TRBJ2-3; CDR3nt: TGTGCCAGCAGCGTAGCCGGTAGCGGGAGCGCAGATACGCAGTATTTT; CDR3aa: CASSVAGSGSADTQYF
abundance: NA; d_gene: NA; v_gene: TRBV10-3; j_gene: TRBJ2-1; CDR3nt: TGTGCCATCAGTGAGTCCCGCGCGAGCTCCTACAATGAGCAGTTCTTC; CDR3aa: CAISESRASSYNEQFF
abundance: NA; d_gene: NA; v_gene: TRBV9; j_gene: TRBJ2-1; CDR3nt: TGTGCCAGCAGCGTAGGGGACTTTGCTTACAATGAGCAGTTCTTC; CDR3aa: CASSVGDFAYNEQFF
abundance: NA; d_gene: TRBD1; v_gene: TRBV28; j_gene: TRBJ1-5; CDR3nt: TGTGCCAGCAGTCCTACAGGGGGTGGGCAGCCCCAGCATTTT; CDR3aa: CASSPTGGGQPQHF
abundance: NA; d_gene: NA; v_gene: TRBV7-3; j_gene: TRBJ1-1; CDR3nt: TGTGCCAGCAGCTTACCGGGAGCTGAAGCTTTCTTT; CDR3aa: CASSLPGAEAFF
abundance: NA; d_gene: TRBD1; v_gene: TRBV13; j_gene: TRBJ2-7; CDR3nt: TGTGCCAGCAGCTTTATGGGACAGGGGTACGAGCAGTACTTC; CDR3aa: CASSFMGQGYEQYF
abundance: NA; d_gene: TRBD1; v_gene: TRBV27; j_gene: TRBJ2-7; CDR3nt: TGTGCCAGCAGTTTATTCGGACAGGGGGCCTACGAGCAGTACTTC; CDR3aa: CASSLFGQGAYEQYF
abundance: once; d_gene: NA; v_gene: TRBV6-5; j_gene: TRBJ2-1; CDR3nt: TGTGCCAGCAGTTACTCGACAGGTCTCTACAATGAGCAGTTCTTC; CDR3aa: CASSYSTGLYNEQFF
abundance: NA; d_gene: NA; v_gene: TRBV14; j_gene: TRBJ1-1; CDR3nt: TGTGCCAGCAGCATCATGATAGACACTGAAGCTTTCTTT; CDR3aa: CASSIMIDTEAFF
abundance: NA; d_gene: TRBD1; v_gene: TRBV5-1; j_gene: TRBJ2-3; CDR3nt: TGCGCCAGCAGCTCTGGCGGGACAGGGGGAAGGGATACGCAGTATTTT; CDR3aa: CASSSGGTGGRDTQYF
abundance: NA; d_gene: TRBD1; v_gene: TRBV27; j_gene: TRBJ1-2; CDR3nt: TGTGCCAGCAGTTTATTTGGACAGGGGATTAACTATGGCTACACCTTC; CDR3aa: CASSLFGQGINYGYTF
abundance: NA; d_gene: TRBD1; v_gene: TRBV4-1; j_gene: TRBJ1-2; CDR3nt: TGCGCCAGCAGCCAAGTTGCCCTGGATGGTGGGACAGGGGAAGGCTACACCTTC; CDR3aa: CASSQVALDGGTGEGYTF
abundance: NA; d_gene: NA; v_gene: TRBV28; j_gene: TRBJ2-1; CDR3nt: TGTGCCAGCAGTCAGAGAACAGGTATTGAGCAGTTCTTC; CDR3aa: CASSQRTGIEQFF
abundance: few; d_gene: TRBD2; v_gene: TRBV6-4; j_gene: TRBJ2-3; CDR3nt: TGTGCCAGCAGTGACTCGGCTAGCGGGGTCACAGATACGCAGTATTTT; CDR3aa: CASSDSASGVTDTQYF
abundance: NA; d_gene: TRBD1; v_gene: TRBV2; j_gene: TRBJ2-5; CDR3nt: TGTGCCAGCAGTGAAGGGGACAGGGTATTTGAAGAGACCCAGTACTTC; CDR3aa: CASSEGDRVFEETQYF
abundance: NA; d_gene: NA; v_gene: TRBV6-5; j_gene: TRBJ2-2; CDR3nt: TGTGCCAGCAGTTCAACGAACACCGGGGAGCTGTTTTTT; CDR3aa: CASSSTNTGELFF
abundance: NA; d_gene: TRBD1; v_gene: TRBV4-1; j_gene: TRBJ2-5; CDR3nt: TGCGCCAGCAGCCAAGATGGGACAGGGGCAGGAGAGACCCAGTACTTC; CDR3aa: CASSQDGTGAGETQYF
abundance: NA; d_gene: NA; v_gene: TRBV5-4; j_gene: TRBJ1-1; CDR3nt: TGTGCCAGCAGCTTGGAGGTTGCGGGGTTCGGTGAAGCTTTCTTT; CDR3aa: CASSLEVAGFGEAFF
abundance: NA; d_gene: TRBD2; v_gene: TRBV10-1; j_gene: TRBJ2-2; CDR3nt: TGCGCCAGCAGTGAGTCGGCTAGCGGGACCACCGGGGAGCTGTTTTTT; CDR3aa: CASSESASGTTGELFF
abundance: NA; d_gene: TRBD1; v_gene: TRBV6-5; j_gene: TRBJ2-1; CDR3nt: TGTGCCAGCAGTTACGCCTGGGCAGGGGGAAAGAATGAGCAGTTCTTC; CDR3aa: CASSYAWAGGKNEQFF
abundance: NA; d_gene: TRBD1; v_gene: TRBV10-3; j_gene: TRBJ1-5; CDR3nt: TGTGCCACCTGGACAGGGAGGCGCAATCAGCCCCAGCATTTT; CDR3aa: CATWTGRRNQPQHF
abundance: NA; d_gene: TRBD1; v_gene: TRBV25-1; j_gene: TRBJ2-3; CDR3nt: TGTGCCAGCAGTGGAACCGGAGGGGACAGGGTCACAGATACGCAGTATTTT; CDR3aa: CASSGTGGDRVTDTQYF
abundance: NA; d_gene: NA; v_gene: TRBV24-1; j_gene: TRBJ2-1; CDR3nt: TGTGCCACCCTCGAGACTAGGGTGAACAATGAGCAGTTCTTC; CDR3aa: CATLETRVNNEQFF
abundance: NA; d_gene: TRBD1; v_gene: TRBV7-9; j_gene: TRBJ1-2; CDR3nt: TGTGCCAGCAGCTTGACAGGGAGGCACGATGGCTACACCTTC; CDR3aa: CASSLTGRHDGYTF
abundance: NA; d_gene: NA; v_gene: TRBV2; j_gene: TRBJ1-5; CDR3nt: TGTGCCAGCACCAGGGGATTAACCAATCAGCCCCAGCATTTT; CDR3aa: CASTRGLTNQPQHF
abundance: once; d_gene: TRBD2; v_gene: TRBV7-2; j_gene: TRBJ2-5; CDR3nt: TGTGCCAGCAGCCTCTTGGGACTAGCGGAAAAACAAGAGACCCAGTACTTC; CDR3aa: CASSLLGLAEKQETQYF
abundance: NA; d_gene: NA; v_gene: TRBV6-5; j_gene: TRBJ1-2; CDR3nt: TGTGCCAGCAGCGCAGGATTTAACTATGGCTACACCTTC; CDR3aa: CASSAGFNYGYTF
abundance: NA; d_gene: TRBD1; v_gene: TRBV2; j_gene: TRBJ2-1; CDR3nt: TGTGCCAGCAGTGGGGGGACAGGGGTTTTTGATGAGCAGTTCTTC; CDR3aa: CASSGGTGVFDEQFF
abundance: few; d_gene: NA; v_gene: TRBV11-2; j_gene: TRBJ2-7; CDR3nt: TGTGCCAGCAGCCCCCAGGCAAGGACCTACGAGCAGTACTTC; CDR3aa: CASSPQARTYEQYF
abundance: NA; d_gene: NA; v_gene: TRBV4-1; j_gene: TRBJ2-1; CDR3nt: TGCGCCAGCAGCCCCCGCCAGGGGGGAAATGAGCAGTTCTTC; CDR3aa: CASSPRQGGNEQFF
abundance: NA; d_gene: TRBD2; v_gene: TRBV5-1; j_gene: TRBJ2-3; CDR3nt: TGCGCCAGCAGCTTGTCGGGGGGGCACACAGATACGCAGTATTTT; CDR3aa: CASSLSGGHTDTQYF
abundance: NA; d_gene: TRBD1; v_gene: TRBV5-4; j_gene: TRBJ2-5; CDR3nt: TGTGCCAGCAGCTCTCGACAGGGGACCCAAGAGACCCAGTACTTC; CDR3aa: CASSSRQGTQETQYF